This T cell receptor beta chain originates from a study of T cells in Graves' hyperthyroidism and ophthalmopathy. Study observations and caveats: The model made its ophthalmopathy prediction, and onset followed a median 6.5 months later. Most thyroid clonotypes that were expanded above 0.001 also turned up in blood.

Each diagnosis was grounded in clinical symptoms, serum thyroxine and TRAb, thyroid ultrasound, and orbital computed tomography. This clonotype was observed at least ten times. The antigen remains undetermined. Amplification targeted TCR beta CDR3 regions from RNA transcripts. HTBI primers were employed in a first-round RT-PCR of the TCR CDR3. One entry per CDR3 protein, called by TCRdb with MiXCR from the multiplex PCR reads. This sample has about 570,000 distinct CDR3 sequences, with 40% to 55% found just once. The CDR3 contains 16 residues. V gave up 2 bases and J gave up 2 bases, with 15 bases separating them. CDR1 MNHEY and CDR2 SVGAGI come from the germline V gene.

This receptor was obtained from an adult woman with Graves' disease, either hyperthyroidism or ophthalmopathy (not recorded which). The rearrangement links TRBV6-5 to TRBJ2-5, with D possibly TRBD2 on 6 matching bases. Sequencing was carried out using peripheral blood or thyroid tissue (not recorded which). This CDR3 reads CASSYIGPSEQETQYF. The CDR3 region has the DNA TGTGCCAGCAGTTACATAGGGCCTAGCGAACAAGAGACCCAGTACTTC.